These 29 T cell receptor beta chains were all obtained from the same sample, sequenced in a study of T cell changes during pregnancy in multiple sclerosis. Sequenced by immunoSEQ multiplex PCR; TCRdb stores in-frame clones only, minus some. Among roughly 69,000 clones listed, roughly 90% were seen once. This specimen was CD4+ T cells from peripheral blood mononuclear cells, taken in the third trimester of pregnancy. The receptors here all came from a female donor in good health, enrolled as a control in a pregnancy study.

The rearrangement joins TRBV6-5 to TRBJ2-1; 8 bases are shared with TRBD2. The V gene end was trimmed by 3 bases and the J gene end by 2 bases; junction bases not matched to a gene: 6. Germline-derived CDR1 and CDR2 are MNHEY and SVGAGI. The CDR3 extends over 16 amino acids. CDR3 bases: TGTGCCAGCAGTTATCTGCGGGGGGCAGCCTACAATGAGCAGTTCTTC. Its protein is CASSYLRGAAYNEQFF.

CDR3 loop: CAWRAQLNTEAFF. The DNA for the CDR3 is TGTGCCTGGAGGGCACAATTGAACACTGAAGCTTTCTTT. The chain uses TRBV30 and TRBJ1-1; D remains unclear. V was clipped by 3 bases and J by 0 bases, with 8 bases between them. This CDR3 is 13 amino acids long. CDR1 and CDR2 from the germline V gene are GTSNPN and SVGIG (reference sequence).

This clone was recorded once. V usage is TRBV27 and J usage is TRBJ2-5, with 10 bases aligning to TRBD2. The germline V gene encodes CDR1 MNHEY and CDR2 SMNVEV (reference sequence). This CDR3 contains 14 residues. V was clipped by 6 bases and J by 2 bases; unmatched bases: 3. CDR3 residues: CASSYSGGQETQYF. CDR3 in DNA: TGTGCCAGCAGCTATAGCGGGGGGCAAGAGACCCAGTACTTC.

DNA of the CDR3: TGTGCCAGCAGCGTAGGGTCCGGGACAGTATACTCACCCCTCCACTTT. Translated: CASSVGSGTVYSPLHF. The chain combines TRBV7-8 with TRBJ1-6, with 7 nucleotides matching TRBD1. With 5 bases clipped from V and 10 bases from J, the junction kept 14 bases outside the gene matches. CDR1 is SGHVS, CDR2 FQNEAQ, per germline. This CDR3 has 16 residues.

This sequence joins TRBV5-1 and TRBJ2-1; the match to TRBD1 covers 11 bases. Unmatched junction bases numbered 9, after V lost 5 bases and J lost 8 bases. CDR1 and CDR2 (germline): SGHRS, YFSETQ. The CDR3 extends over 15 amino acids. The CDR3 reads CASRWTGGAGDEQFF. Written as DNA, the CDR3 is TGCGCCAGCAGGTGGACAGGGGGCGCGGGGGATGAGCAGTTCTTC.

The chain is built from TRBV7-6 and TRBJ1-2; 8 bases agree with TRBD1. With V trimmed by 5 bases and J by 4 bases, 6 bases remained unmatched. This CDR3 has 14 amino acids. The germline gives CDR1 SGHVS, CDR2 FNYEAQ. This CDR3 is CASSLQGGTYGYTF. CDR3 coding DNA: TGTGCCAGCAGCCTACAGGGGGGGACCTATGGCTACACCTTC.

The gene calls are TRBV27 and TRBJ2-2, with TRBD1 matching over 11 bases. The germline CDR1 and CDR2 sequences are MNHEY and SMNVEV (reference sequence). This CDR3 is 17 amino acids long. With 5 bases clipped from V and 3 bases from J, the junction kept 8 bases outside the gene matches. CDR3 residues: CASSRHGQGADTGELFF. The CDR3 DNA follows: TGTGCCAGCAGTCGCCATGGACAGGGGGCTGACACCGGGGAGCTGTTTTTT.

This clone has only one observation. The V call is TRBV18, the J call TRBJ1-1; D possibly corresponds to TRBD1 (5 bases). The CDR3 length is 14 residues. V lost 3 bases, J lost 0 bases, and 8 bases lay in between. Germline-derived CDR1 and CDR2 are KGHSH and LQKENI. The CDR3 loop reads CASSPRQMNTEAFF. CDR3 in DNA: TGTGCCAGCTCACCCAGACAGATGAACACTGAAGCTTTCTTT.

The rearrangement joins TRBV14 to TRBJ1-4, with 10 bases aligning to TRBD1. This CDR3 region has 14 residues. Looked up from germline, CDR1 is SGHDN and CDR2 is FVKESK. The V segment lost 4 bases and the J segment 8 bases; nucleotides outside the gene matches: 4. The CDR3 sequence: CASSRDRGREKLFF. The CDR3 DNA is TGTGCCAGCAGCCGGGACAGGGGTCGGGAAAAACTGTTTTTT. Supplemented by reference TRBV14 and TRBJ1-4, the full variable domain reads EAGVTQFPSHSVIEKGQTVTLRCDPISGHDNLYWYRRVMGKEIKFLLHFVKESKQDESGMPNNRFLAERTGGTYSTLKVQPAELEDSGVYFCASSRDRGREKLFFGSGTQLSVL.

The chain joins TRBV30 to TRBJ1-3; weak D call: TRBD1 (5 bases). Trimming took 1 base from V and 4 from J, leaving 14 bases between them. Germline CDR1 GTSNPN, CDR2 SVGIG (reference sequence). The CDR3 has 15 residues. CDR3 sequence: CAWSAGQLFGNTIYF. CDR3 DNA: TGTGCCTGGAGTGCAGGACAACTCTTCGGAAACACCATATATTTT.

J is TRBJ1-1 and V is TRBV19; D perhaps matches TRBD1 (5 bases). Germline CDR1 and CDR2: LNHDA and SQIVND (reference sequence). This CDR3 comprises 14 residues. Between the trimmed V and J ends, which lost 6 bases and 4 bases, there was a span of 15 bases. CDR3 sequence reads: CASRRQMVSTEAFF. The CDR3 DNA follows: TGTGCCAGTAGAAGACAGATGGTGAGCACTGAAGCTTTCTTT.

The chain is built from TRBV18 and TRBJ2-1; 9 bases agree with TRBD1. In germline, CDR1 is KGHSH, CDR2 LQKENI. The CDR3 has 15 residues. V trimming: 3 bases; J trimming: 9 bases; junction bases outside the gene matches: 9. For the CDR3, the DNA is TGTGCCAGCTCACCGCAACCGGGACAGGGAGGTGAGCAGTTCTTC. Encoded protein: CASSPQPGQGGEQFF. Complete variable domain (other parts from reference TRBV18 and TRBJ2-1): NAGVMQNPRHLVRRRGQEARLRCSPMKGHSHVYWYRQLPEEGLKFMVYLQKENIIDESGMPKERFSAEFPKEGPSILRIQQVVRGDSAAYFCASSPQPGQGGEQFFGPGTRLTVL.

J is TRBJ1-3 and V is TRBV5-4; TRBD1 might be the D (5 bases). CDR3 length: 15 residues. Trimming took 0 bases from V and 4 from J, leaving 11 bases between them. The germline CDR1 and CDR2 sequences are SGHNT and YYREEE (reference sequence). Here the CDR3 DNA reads TGTGCCAGCAGCTTGGCCAGGGAAACAGGAAACACCATATATTTT. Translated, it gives CASSLARETGNTIYF.

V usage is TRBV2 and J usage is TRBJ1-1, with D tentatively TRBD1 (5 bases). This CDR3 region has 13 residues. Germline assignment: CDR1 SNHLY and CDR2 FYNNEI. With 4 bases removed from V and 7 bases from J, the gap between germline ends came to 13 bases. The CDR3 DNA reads TGTGCCAGCAGTGTCCGCGGGGGGTTTGAAGCTTTCTTT. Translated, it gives CASSVRGGFEAFF.

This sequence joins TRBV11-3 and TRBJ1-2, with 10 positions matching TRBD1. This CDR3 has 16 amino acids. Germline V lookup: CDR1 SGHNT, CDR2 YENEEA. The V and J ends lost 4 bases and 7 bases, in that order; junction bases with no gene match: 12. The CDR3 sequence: CASSSENRDRGIGYTF. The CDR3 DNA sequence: TGTGCCAGCAGCTCAGAGAACCGGGACAGGGGTATTGGCTACACCTTC.

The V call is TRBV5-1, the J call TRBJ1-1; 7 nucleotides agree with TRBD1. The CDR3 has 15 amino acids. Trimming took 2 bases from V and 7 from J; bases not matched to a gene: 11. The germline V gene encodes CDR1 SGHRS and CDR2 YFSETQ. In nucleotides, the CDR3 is TGCGCCAGCAGCTTCAGTACAGGGGTAAGGAGTGAAGCTTTCTTT. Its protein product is CASSFSTGVRSEAFF.

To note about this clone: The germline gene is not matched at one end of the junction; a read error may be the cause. CDR3 region: CASTTRLAGDDF. In DNA, the CDR3 is TGTGCCAGCACCACAAGACTAGCGGGGGACGATTTT. The chain couples TRBV2 to TRBJ2-3; 12 bases match TRBD2. CDR1 and CDR2 from the germline V gene are SNHLY and FYNNEI. The CDR3 totals 12 residues.

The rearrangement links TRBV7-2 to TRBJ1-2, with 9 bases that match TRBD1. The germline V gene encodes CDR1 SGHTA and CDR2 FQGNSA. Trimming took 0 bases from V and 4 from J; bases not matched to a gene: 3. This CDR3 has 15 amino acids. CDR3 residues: CASSLAGQGTYGYTF. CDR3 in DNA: TGTGCCAGCAGCTTAGCTGGACAGGGGACCTATGGCTACACCTTC.

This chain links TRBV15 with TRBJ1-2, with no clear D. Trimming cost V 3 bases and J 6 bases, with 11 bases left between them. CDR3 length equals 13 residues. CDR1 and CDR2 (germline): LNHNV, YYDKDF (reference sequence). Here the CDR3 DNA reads TGTGCCACCAGCAGGCTGAGAGGAGATGGCTACACCTTC. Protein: CATSRLRGDGYTF.

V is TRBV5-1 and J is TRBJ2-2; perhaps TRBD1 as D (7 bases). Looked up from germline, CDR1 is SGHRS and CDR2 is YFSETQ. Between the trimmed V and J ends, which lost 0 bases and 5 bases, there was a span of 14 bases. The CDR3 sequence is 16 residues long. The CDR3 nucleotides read TGCGCCAGCAGCTTGGAGGGGCCAGGGGGGACCGGGGAGCTGTTTTTT. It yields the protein CASSLEGPGGTGELFF.

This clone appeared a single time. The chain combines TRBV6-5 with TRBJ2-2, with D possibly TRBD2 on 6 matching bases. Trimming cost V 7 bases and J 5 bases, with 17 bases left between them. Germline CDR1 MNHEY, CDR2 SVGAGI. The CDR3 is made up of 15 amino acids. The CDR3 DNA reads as TGTGCCAGCAAGGGTCGGCAGGGAGGTACCGGGGAGCTGTTTTTT. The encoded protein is CASKGRQGGTGELFF.

The CDR3 sequence: CAWTWDSLNTEAFF. The CDR3 DNA follows: TGTGCCTGGACTTGGGACAGTCTAAACACTGAAGCTTTCTTT. This rearrangement joins TRBV30 to TRBJ1-1; 7 bases match TRBD1. The CDR3 extends over 14 amino acids. Germline V gene data show CDR1 as GTSNPN and CDR2 as SVGIG (reference sequence). The V segment lost 4 bases and the J segment 2 bases; nucleotides outside the gene matches: 7.

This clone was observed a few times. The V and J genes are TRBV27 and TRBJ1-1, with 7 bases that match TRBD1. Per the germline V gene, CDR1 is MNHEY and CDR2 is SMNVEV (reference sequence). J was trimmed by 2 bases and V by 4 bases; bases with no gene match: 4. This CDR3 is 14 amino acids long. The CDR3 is CASSSRQGNTEAFF. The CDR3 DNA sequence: TGTGCCAGCAGTTCCCGACAGGGCAACACTGAAGCTTTCTTT.

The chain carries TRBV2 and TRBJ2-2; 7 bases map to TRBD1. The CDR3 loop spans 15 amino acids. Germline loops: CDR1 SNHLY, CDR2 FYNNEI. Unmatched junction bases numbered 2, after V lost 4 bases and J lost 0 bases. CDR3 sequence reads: CASSARGPNTGELFF. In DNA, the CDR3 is TGTGCCAGCAGTGCGAGGGGGCCGAACACCGGGGAGCTGTTTTTT.

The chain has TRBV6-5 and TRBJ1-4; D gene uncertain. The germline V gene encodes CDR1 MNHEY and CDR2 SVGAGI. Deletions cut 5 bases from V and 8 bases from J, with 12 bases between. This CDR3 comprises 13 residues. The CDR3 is CASSLGVGEKLFF. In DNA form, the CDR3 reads TGTGCCAGCAGTCTGGGAGTAGGGGAAAAACTGTTTTTT.

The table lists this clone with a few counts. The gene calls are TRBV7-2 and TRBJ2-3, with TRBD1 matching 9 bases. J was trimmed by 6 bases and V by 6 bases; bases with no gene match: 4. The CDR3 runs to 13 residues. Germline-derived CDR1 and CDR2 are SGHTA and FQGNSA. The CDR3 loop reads CASSITGGDTQYF. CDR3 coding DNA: TGTGCCAGCAGTATTACAGGGGGCGATACGCAGTATTTT.

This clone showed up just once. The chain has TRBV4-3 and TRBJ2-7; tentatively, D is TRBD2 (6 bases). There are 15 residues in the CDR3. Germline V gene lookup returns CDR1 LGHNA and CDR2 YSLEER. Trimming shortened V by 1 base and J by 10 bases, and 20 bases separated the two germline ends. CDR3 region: CASSQGGYSSGEQYF. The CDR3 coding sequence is TGCGCCAGCAGCCAAGGCGGTTACTCATCGGGGGAACAGTACTTC.

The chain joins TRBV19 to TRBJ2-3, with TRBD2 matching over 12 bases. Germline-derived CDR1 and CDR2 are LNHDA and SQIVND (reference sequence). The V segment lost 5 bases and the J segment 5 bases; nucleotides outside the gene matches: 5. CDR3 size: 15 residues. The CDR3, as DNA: TGTGCCAGTAGTCCTGGACTAGCGGGGCGAGATACGCAGTATTTT. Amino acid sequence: CASSPGLAGRDTQYF.

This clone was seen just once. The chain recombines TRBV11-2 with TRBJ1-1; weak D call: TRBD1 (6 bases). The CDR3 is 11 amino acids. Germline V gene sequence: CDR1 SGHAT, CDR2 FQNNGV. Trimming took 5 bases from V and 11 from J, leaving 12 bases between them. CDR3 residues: CASSLQGLAFF. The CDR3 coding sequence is TGTGCCAGCAGCCTCCAGGGGCTTGCTTTCTTT.